This T cell receptor beta chain emerged from a study of blood T cell repertoires in COVID-19. At the level of the study: Researchers got acute and convalescent COVID-19 samples from the United States, Italy and Spain. PBMCs, B-cell-depleted T cells, or T cells were the source of the cDNA or gDNA that made up the material.

V lost 0 bases, J lost 8 bases, and 16 bases lay in between. Per the germline V gene, CDR1 is LNHNV and CDR2 is YYDKDF (reference sequence). CDR3 length: 15 residues. In the source study's methods: By means of reference gene primer amplification, nucleated cell counts were estimated. Clones were read by immunoSEQ multiplex PCR, and TCRdb kept only the in-frame ones, dropping some. The V and J calls and the clone size are those of that table, but D and trimming were determined from the DNA. The data show some 240,000 clones, 89% seen once. Source material: peripheral blood. The receptor was derived from a woman aged 40 to 49 who had recovered from COVID-19. The chain couples TRBV15 to TRBJ1-2; a weak D match, TRBD1 (5 bases). The CDR3 DNA is TGTGCCACCAGCAGAGACCGGGGACTTCATGGAGGCTACACCTTC. Translating it yields CATSRDRGLHGGYTF. Full variable domain (remainder filled in from reference TRBV15 and TRBJ1-2): DAMVIQNPRYQVTQFGKPVTLSCSQTLNHNVMYWYQQKSSQAPKLLFHYYDKDFNNEADTPDNFQSRRPNTSFCFLDIRSPGLGDTAMYLCATSRDRGLHGGYTFGSGTRLTVV.